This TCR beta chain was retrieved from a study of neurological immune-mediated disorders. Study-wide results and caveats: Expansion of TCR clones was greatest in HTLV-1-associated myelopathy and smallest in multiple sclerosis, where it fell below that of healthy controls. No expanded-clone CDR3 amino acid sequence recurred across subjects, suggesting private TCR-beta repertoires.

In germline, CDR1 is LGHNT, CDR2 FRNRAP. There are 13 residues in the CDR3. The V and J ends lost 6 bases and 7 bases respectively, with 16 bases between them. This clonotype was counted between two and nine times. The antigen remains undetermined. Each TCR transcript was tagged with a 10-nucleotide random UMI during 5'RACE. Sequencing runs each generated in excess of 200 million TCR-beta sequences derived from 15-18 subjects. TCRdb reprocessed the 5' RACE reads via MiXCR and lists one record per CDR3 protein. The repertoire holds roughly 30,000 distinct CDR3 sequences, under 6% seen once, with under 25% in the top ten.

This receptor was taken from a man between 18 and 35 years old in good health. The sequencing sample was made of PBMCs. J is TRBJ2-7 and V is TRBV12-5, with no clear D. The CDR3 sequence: CASGTGFSAEQYF. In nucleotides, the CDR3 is TGTGCTAGTGGGACCGGGTTTTCGGCGGAGCAGTACTTC.